This TCR beta chain was sequenced for a study of CD8+CD57+ T cells in acquired aplastic anemia. About the research overall: On average, sorted CD4+ and CD8+ cells gave 3 to 4 ug of DNA.

There are a few counts of this clonotype. TCR beta VDJ and CDR3 profiles were obtained from a genomic DNA template. Via MiXCR, TCRdb re-called the reads, giving one row per CDR3 protein. The sample includes fewer than 200,000 distinct CDR3 sequences, approximately 40% of them seen just once. This clonotype originated in a human donor in good health. The specimen was sorted CD4+, CD8+, or CD8+CD57+ T cells (not recorded which) from PBMCs.

The CDR3 spells CASSPSVDTQYF. DNA for the CDR3: TGTGCCAGCAGCCCCTCTGTGGATACGCAGTATTTT. The V and J genes are TRBV7-9 and TRBJ2-3, with D hard to call. Trimming took 5 bases from V and 6 from J, leaving 9 bases between them. CDR1 is SEHNR, CDR2 FQNEAQ, per germline (reference sequence). This CDR3 is built from 12 residues.